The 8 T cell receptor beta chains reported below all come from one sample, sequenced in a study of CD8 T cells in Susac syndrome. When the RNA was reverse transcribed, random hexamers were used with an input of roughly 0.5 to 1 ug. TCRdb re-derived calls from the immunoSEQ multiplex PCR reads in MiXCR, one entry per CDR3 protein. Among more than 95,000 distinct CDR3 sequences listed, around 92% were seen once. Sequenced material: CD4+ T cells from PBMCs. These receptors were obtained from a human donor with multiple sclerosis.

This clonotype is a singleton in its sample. The CDR3 region is CASRSGGDEQFF. The CDR3 DNA is TGTGCCAGCAGGAGTGGGGGAGATGAGCAGTTCTTC. The genes are TRBV4-2 and TRBJ2-1; TRBD1 or TRBD2 may be the D gene (5 bases each). The CDR3 consists of 12 residues. Looked up from germline, CDR1 is LGHNA and CDR2 is YNFKEQ. V lost 6 bases, J lost 8 bases, and 11 bases lay in between.

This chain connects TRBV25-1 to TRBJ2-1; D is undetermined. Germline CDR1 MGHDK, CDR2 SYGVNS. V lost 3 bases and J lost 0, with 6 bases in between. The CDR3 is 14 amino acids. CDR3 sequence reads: CASSDPSSYNEQFF. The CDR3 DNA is TGTGCCAGCAGTGATCCCAGCTCCTACAATGAGCAGTTCTTC.

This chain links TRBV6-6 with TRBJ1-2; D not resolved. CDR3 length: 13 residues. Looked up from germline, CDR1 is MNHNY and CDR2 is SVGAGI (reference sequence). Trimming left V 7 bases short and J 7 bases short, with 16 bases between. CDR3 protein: CASTPENPIGYTF. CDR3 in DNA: TGTGCCAGCACCCCAGAGAACCCAATTGGCTACACCTTC.

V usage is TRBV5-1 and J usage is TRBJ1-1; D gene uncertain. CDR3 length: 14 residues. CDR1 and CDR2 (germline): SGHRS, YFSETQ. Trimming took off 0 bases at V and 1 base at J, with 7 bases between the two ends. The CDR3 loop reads CASSLEGPNTEAFF. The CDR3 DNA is TGCGCCAGCAGCTTGGAAGGACCGAACACTGAAGCTTTCTTT.

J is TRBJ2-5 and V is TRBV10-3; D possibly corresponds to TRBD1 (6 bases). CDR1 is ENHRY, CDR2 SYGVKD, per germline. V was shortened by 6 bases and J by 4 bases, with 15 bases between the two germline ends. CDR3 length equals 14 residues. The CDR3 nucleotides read TGTGCCATCAGGGGCCAGGGGAAGACAGAGACCCAGTACTTC. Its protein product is CAIRGQGKTETQYF.

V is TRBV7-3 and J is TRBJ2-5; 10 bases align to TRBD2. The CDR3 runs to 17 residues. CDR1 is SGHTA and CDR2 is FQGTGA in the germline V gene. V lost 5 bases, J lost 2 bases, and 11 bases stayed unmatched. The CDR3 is CASSPGLAGEWQETQYF. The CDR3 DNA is TGTGCCAGCAGCCCGGGGCTAGCGGGGGAGTGGCAAGAGACCCAGTACTTC.

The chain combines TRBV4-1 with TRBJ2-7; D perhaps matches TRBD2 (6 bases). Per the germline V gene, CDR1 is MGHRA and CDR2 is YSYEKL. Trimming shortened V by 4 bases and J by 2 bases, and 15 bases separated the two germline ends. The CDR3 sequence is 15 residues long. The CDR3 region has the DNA TGCGCCAGCAGCCGACATGGGAGGCAACCCTACGAGCAGTACTTC. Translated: CASSRHGRQPYEQYF.

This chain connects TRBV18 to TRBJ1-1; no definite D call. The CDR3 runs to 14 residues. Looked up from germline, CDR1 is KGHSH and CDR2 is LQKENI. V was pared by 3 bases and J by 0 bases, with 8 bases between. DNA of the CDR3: TGTGCCAGCTCACCTAGGGTCGTGAACACTGAAGCTTTCTTT. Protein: CASSPRVVNTEAFF.